Shown below are 5 T cell receptor beta chains from a single sample sequenced in a study of OX40 agonist ivuxolimab in advanced cancers. Libraries were prepared through the immunoSEQ multiplex PCR assay. TCRdb re-hosts the immuneACCESS table, in-frame sequences only. Its copies lack some clones; in the studies checked, an unresolved V gene accounts for under half of them, and the cause for the rest is not known. This sample is represented by some 81,000 clones; approximately 83% of them were singletons. Roughly 2.1% of the sample rests with the top ten. Sequencing was performed on CD4+ or CD8+ T cells sorted from blood, taken in a trial of the OX40 agonist ivuxolimab. The receptor source for this set is an adult with an advanced solid tumor such as melanoma, head and neck, liver or kidney cancer.

The J gene is TRBJ2-3, the V gene TRBV18; 8 bases match TRBD2. The V segment lost 1 base and the J segment 3 bases; nucleotides outside the gene matches: 3. Looked up from germline, CDR1 is KGHSH and CDR2 is LQKENI. There are 15 residues in the CDR3. Written as DNA, the CDR3 is TGTGCCAGCTCACCACTAGCGGGGCAGACAGATACGCAGTATTTT. Its translation: CASSPLAGQTDTQYF. Combining the CDR3 with reference TRBV18 and TRBJ2-3 gives the whole variable domain NAGVMQNPRHLVRRRGQEARLRCSPMKGHSHVYWYRQLPEEGLKFMVYLQKENIIDESGMPKERFSAEFPKEGPSILRIQQVVRGDSAAYFCASSPLAGQTDTQYFGPGTRLTVL.

The chain couples TRBV9 to TRBJ1-2, with D unclear. Germline CDR1 SGDLS, CDR2 YYNGEE. Deletions cut 0 bases from V and 4 bases from J, with 10 bases between. CDR3 size: 14 residues. The CDR3 spells CASSVDRTGYGYTF. CDR3 DNA sequence: TGTGCCAGCAGCGTAGATCGGACGGGCTATGGCTACACCTTC. The full variable domain, in which reference TRBV9 and TRBJ1-2 provide the parts outside the CDR3, is DSGVTQTPKHLITATGQRVTLRCSPRSGDLSVYWYQQSLDQGLQFLIQYYNGEERAKGNILERFSAQQFPDLHSELNLSSLELGDSALYFCASSVDRTGYGYTFGSGTRLTVV.

The chain has TRBV7-3 and TRBJ2-5, with 11 positions matching TRBD2. The CDR3 loop spans 16 amino acids. Trimming cost V 3 bases and J 2 bases; bases outside gene matches: 5. The germline V gene encodes CDR1 SGHTA and CDR2 FQGTGA. For the CDR3, the DNA is TGTGCCAGCAGCTTGGCTAGCGGGGGGCCACAAGAGACCCAGTACTTC. Encoded protein: CASSLASGGPQETQYF.

The V gene is TRBV10-3, the J gene TRBJ1-1; TRBD1 might be the D (6 bases). Germline V gene lookup returns CDR1 ENHRY and CDR2 SYGVKD. This CDR3 spans 13 amino acids. V shed 3 bases and J shed 5 bases, with 10 bases lying between them. CDR3 DNA sequence: TGTGCCATCAGTGACAGGGGCGGGACTGAAGCTTTCTTT. Its translation: CAISDRGGTEAFF.

The J gene is TRBJ1-6, the V gene TRBV7-9, with D unresolved. With 2 bases removed from V and 6 bases from J, the gap between germline ends came to 8 bases. The germline V gene encodes CDR1 SEHNR and CDR2 FQNEAQ (reference sequence). This CDR3 has 14 amino acids. The CDR3: CASSLKRGNSPLHF. The CDR3 DNA reads as TGTGCCAGCAGCTTAAAACGGGGTAATTCACCCCTCCACTTT.